This TCR beta chain is from a study of lymphopenia after photon versus proton radiotherapy. Findings of the study overall: After lymphocyte nadir, photon-treated repertoires showed oligoclonal expansion, especially CD8+ Temra. Post-nadir TCR diversity decline inversely tracked overall survival among those who died. Relative stability marked proton patients; photon patients lost diversity and naive cells.

Assay used: immunoSEQ multiplex PCR; TCRdb lists only in-frame clones, some missing. The sample yields 40,000 or so clones, approximately 90% seen once. Worth noting for this clone: Antigen unknown.

CDR3 length: 17 amino acids. V dropped 1 base and J dropped 3 bases, with 16 bases sitting between them. Germline values: CDR1 SGHTA, CDR2 FQGTGA. Material: peripheral blood, obtained from a patient treated with photon-based radiotherapy. The chain carries TRBV7-3 and TRBJ2-1; the D gene is possibly TRBD1 (5 bases). The sequence was obtained from a man in his 60s with cholangiocarcinoma. CDR3 protein: CASSLNPGPTFYNEQFF. CDR3 nucleotide sequence: TGTGCCAGCAGCTTAAACCCAGGGCCTACGTTCTACAATGAGCAGTTCTTC. The complete variable domain, with remaining parts taken from reference TRBV7-3 and TRBJ2-1, reads GAGVSQTPSNKVTEKGKYVELRCDPISGHTALYWYRQSLGQGPEFLIYFQGTGAADDSGLPNDRFFAVRPEGSVSTLKIQRTERGDSAVYLCASSLNPGPTFYNEQFFGPGTRLTVL.